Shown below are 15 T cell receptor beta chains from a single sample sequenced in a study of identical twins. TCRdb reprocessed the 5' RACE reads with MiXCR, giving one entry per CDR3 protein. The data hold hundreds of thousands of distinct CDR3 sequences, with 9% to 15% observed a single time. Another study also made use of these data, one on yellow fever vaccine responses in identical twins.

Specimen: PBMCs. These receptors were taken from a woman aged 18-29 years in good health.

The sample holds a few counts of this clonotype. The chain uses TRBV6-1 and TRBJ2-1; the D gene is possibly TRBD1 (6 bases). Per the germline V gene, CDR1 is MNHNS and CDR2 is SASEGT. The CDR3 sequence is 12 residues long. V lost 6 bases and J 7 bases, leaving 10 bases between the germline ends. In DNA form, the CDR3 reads TGTGCCAGCAGGATGAGGGGGAATGAGCAGTTCTTC. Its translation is CASRMRGNEQFF.

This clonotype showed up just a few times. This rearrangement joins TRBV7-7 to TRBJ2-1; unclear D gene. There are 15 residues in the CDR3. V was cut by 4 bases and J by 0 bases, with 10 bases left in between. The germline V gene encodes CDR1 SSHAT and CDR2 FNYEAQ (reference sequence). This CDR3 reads CASSSSISSYNEQFF. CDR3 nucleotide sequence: TGTGCCAGCAGCTCCTCGATCAGCTCCTACAATGAGCAGTTCTTC.

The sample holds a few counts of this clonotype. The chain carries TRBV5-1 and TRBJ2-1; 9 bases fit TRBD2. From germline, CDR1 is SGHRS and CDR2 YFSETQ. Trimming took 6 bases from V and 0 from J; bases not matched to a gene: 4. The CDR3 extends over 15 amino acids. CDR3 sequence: CASNLAGISYNEQFF. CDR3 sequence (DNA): TGCGCCAGCAACCTAGCGGGGATCTCCTACAATGAGCAGTTCTTC.

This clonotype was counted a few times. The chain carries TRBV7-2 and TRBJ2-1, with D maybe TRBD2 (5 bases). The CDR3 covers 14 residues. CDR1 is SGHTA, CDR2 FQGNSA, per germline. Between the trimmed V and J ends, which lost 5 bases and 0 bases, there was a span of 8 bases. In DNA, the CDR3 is TGTGCCAGCAGCCGAGCGGACTCCTACAATGAGCAGTTCTTC. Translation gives CASSRADSYNEQFF. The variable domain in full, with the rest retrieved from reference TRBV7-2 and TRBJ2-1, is GAGVSQSPSNKVTEKGKDVELRCDPISGHTALYWYRQSLGQGLEFLIYFQGNSAPDKSGLPSDRFSAERTGGSVSTLTIQRTQQEDSAVYLCASSRADSYNEQFFGPGTRLTVL.

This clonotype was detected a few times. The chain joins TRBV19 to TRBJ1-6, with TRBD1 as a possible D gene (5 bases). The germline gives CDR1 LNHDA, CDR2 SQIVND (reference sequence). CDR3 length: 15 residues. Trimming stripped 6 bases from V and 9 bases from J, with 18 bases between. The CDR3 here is CASRRSGTEPSPLHF. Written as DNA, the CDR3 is TGTGCCAGTAGACGCTCCGGGACGGAGCCTTCACCCCTCCACTTT.

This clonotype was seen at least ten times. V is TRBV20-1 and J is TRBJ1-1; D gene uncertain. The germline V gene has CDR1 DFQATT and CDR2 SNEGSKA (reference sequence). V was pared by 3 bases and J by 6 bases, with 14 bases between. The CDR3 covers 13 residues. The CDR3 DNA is TGCAGTGCTAGGGGGAGGCGAGTCGCTGAAGCTTTCTTT. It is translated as CSARGRRVAEAFF.

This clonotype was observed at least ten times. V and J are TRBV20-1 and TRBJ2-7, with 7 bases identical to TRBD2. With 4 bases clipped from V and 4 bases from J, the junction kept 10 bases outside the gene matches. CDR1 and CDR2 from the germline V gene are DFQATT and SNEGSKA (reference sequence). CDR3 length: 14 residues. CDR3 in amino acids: CSANMGGEGYEQYV. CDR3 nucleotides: TGCAGTGCTAATATGGGGGGGGAAGGATACGAGCAGTACGTC.

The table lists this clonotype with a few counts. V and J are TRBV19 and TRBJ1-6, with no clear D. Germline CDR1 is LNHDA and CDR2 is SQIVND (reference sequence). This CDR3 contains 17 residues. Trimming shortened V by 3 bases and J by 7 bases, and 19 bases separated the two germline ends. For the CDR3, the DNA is TGTGCCAGTAGTATTACGTCGCTCCAAACGATAAATTCACCCCTCCACTTT. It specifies CASSITSLQTINSPLHF. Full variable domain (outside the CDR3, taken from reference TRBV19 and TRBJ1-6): DGGITQSPKYLFRKEGQNVTLSCEQNLNHDAMYWYRQDPGQGLRLIYYSQIVNDFQKGDIAEGYSVSREKKESFPLTVTSAQKNPTAFYLCASSITSLQTINSPLHFGNGTRLTVT.

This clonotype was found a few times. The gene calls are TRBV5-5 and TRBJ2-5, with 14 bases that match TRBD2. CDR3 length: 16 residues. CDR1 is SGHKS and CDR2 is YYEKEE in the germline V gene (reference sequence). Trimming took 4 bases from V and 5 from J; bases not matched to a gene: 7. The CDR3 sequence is CASSPGTSGRRETQYF. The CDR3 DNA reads TGTGCCAGCAGCCCAGGGACTAGCGGGAGAAGGGAGACCCAGTACTTC.

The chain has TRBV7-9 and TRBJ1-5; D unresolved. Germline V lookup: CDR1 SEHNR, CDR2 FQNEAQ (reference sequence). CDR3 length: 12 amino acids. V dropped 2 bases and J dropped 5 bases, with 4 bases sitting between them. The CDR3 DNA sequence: TGTGCCAGCAGCTTACCCCATCAGCCCCAGCATTTT. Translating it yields CASSLPHQPQHF.

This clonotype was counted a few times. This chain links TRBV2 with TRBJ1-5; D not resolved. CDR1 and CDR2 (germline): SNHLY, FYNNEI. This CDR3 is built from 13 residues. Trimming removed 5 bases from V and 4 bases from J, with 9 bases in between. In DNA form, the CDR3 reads TGTGCCAGCAGTTTCATACAAAATCAGCCCCAGCATTTT. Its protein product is CASSFIQNQPQHF.

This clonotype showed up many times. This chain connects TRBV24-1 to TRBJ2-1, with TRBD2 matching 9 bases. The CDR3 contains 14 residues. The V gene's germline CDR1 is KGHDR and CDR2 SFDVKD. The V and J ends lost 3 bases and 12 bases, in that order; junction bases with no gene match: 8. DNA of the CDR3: TGTGCCACCAGTGATGGTGGCGGGAGGGCCCGGCAGTTCTTC. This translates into CATSDGGGRARQFF.

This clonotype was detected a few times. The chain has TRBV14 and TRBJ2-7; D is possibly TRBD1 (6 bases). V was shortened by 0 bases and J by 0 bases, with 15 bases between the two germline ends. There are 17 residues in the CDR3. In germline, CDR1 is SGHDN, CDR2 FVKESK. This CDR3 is CASSQDFGTGTSYEQYF. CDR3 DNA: TGTGCCAGCAGCCAAGATTTTGGAACAGGGACCTCCTACGAGCAGTACTTC.

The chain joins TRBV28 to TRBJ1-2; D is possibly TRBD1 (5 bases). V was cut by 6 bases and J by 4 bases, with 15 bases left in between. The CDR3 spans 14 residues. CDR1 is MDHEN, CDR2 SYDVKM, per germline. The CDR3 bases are TGTGCCAGCAGACCCCCGGGGCGCGGCTATGGCTACACCTTC. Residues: CASRPPGRGYGYTF.

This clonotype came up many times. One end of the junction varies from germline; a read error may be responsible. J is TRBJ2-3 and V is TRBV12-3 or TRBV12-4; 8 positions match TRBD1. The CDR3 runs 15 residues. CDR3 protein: CASSLAGGRADTQYF. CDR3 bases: TGTGCCAGCAGCTTAGCAGGGGGCAGGGCAGATACGCAGTATTTT.